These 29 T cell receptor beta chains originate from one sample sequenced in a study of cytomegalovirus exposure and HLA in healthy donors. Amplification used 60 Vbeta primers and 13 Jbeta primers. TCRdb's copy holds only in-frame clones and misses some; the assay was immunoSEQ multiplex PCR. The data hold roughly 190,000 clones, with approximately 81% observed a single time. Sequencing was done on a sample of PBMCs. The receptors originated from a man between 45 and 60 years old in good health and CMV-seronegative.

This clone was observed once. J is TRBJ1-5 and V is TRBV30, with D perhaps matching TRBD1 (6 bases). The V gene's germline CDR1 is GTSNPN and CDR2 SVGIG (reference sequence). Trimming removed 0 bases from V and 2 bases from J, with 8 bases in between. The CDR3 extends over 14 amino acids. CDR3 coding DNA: TGTGCCTGGAGTGTAAGGACAGGCAATCAGCCCCAGCATTTT. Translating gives CAWSVRTGNQPQHF.

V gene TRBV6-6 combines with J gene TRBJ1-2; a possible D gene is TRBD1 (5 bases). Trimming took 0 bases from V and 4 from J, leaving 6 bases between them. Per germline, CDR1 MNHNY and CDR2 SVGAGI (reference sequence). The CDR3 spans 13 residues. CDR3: CASSYSTAYGYTF. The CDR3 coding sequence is TGTGCCAGCAGTTACTCGACAGCCTATGGCTACACCTTC.

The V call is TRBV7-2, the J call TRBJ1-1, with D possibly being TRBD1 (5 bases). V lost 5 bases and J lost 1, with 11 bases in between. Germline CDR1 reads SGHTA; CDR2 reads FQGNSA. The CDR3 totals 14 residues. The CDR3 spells CASSAQGWNTEAFF. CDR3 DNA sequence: TGTGCCAGCAGCGCTCAGGGTTGGAACACTGAAGCTTTCTTT.

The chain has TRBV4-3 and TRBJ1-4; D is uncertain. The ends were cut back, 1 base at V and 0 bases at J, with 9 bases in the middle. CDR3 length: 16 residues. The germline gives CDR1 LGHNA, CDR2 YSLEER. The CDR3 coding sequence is TGCGCCAGCAGCCAAGGCGCGGTTGCAACTAATGAAAAACTGTTTTTT. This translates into CASSQGAVATNEKLFF.

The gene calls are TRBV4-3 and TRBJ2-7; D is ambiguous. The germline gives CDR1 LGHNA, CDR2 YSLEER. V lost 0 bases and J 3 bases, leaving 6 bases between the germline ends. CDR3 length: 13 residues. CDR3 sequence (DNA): TGCGCCAGCAGCCAAGAATGGCTCTACGAGCAGTACTTC. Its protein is CASSQEWLYEQYF.

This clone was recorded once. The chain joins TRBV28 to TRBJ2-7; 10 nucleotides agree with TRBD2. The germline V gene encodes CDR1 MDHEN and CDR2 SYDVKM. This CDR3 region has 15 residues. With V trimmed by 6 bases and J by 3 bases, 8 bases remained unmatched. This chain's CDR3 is CASSPRTSGVYEQYF. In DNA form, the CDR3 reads TGTGCCAGCAGCCCCCGAACTAGCGGGGTCTACGAGCAGTACTTC.

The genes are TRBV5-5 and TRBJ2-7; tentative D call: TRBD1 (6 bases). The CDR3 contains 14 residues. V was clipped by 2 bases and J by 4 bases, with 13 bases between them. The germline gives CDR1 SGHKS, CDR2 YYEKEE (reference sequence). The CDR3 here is CASSFSWGQYEQYF. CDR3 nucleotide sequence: TGTGCCAGCAGCTTCAGCTGGGGGCAATACGAGCAGTACTTC. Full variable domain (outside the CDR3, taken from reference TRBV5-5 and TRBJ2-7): DAGVTQSPTHLIKTRGQQVTLRCSPISGHKSVSWYQQVLGQGPQFIFQYYEKEERGRGNFPDRFSARQFPNYSSELNVNALLLGDSALYLCASSFSWGQYEQYFGPGTRLTVT.

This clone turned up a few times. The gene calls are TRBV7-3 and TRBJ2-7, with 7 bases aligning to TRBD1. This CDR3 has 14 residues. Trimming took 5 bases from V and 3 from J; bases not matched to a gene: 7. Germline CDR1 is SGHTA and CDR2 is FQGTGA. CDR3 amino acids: CASSRAGTDYEQYF. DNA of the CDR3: TGTGCCAGCAGCCGTGCCGGGACAGACTACGAGCAGTACTTC.

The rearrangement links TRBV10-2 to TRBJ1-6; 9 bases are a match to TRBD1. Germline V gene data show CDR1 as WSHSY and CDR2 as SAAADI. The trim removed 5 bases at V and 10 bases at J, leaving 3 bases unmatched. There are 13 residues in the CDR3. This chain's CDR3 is CASSRDRVSPLHF. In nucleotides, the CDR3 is TGCGCCAGCAGTAGGGACAGGGTCTCACCCCTCCACTTT.

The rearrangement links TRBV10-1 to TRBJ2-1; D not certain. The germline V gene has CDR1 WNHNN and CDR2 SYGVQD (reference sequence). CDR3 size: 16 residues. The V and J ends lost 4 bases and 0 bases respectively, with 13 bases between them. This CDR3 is CASSVAGASSYNEQFF. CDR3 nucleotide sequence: TGCGCCAGCAGTGTTGCCGGAGCAAGCTCCTACAATGAGCAGTTCTTC.

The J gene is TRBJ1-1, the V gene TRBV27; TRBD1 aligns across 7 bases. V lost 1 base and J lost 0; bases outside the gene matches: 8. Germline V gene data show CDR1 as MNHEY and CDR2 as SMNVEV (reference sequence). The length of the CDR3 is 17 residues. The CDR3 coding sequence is TGTGCCAGCAGTTTATGGGCCCGGGACAGAATGAACACTGAAGCTTTCTTT. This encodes CASSLWARDRMNTEAFF.

CDR3 in amino acids: CASNSDGNTIYF. DNA for the CDR3: TGTGCCAGCAATTCAGATGGAAACACCATATATTTT. This chain connects TRBV6-5 to TRBJ1-3, with D unclear. This CDR3 region has 12 residues. Germline values: CDR1 MNHEY, CDR2 SVGAGI. The V and J ends lost 7 bases and 3 bases respectively, with 7 bases between them.

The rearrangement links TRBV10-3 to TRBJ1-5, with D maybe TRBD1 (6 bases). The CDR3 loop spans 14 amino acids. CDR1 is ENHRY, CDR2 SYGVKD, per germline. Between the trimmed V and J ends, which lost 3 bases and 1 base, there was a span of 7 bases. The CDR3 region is CAISEGQSNQPQHF. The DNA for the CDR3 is TGTGCCATCAGTGAAGGACAGAGCAATCAGCCCCAGCATTTT.

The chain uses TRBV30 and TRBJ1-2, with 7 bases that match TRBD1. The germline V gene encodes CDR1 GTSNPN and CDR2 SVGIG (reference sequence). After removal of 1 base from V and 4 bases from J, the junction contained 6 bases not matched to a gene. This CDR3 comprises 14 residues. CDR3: CAWSARQGGYGYTF. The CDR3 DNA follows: TGTGCCTGGAGTGCCCGACAGGGTGGCTATGGCTACACCTTC.

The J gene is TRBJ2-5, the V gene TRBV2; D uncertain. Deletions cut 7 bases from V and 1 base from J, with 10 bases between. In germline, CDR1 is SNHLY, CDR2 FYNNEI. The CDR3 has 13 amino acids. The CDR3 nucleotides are TGTGCCAGCATCCCTACCTTCCAAGAGACCCAGTACTTC. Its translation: CASIPTFQETQYF.

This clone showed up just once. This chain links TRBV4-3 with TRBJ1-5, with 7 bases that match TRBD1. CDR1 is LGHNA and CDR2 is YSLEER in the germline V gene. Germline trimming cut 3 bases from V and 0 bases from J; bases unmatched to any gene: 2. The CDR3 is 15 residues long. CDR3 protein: CASSQDRYSNQPQHF. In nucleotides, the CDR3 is TGCGCCAGCAGCCAGGACAGGTATAGCAATCAGCCCCAGCATTTT.

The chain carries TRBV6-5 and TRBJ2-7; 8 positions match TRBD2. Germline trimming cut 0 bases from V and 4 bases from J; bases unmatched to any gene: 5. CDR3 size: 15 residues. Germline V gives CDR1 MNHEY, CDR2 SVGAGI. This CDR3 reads CASSYSRGGHYEQYF. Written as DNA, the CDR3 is TGTGCCAGCAGTTACTCCCGGGGGGGGCATTACGAGCAGTACTTC.

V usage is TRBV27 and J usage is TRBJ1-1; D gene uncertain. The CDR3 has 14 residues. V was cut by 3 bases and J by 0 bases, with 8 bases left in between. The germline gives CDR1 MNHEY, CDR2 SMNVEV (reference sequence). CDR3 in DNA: TGTGCCAGCAGTTTTCGGGGTATGAACACTGAAGCTTTCTTT. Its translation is CASSFRGMNTEAFF.

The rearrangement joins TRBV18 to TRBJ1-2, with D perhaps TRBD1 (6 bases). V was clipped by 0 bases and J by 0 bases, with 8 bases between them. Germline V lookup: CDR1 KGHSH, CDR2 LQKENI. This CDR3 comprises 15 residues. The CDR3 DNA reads TGTGCCAGCTCACCACCGAGGACAGCTAACTATGGCTACACCTTC. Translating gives CASSPPRTANYGYTF.

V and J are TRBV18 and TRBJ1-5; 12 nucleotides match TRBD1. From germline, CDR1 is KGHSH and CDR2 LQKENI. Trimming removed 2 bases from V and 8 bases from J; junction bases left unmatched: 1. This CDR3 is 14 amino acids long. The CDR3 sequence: CASSPGTGGEPQHF. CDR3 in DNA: TGTGCCAGCTCACCAGGGACAGGGGGCGAGCCCCAGCATTTT.

CDR3: CASGLAASGRTQPQHF. In nucleotides, the CDR3 is TGTGCTAGTGGTTTGGCGGCTTCAGGGCGGACTCAGCCCCAGCATTTT. This chain joins TRBV12-5 and TRBJ1-5; TRBD1 might be the D (5 bases). V gave up 1 base and J gave up 6 bases, with 16 bases separating them. The length of the CDR3 is 16 residues. Per germline, CDR1 LGHNT and CDR2 FRNRAP.

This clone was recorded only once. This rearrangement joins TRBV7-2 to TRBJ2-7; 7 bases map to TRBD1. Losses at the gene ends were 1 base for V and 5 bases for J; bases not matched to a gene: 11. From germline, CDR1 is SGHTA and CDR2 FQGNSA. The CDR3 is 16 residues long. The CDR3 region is CASSLDVGGNYDEQYF. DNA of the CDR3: TGTGCCAGCAGCTTAGATGTAGGGGGCAATTATGACGAGCAGTACTTC. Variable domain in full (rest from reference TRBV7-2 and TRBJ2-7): GAGVSQSPSNKVTEKGKDVELRCDPISGHTALYWYRQSLGQGLEFLIYFQGNSAPDKSGLPSDRFSAERTGGSVSTLTIQRTQQEDSAVYLCASSLDVGGNYDEQYFGPGTRLTVT.

CDR3 sequence: CAWHRDRYLTANGYTF. The DNA of the CDR3 is TGTGCCTGGCACCGGGACAGATACCTTACTGCCAATGGCTACACCTTC. The rearrangement links TRBV30 to TRBJ1-2; 7 bases match TRBD1. CDR1 is GTSNPN and CDR2 is SVGIG in the germline V gene (reference sequence). After removal of 5 bases from V and 6 bases from J, the junction contained 18 bases not matched to a gene. This CDR3 is built from 16 residues.

The DNA for the CDR3 is TGCGCCAGCGCCCCAGGGGCTTCGGGTGGGCAGTACTTC. This translates into CASAPGASGGQYF. The V and J genes are TRBV5-1 and TRBJ2-7; D is perhaps TRBD1 (6 bases). Trimming shortened V by 7 bases and J by 9 bases, and 20 bases separated the two germline ends. The germline V gene encodes CDR1 SGHRS and CDR2 YFSETQ. The length of the CDR3 is 13 residues.

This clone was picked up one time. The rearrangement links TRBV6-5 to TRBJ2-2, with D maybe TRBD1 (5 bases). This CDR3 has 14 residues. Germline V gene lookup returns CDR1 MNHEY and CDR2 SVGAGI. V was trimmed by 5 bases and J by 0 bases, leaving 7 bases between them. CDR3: CASSRTSNTGELFF. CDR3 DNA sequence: TGTGCCAGCAGTAGGACATCGAACACCGGGGAGCTGTTTTTT.

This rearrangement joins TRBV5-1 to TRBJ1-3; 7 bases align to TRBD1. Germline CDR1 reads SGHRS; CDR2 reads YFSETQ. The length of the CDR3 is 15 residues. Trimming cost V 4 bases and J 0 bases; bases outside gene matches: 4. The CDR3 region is CASSEGQSSGNTIYF. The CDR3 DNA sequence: TGCGCCAGCAGCGAGGGACAGTCCTCTGGAAACACCATATATTTT.

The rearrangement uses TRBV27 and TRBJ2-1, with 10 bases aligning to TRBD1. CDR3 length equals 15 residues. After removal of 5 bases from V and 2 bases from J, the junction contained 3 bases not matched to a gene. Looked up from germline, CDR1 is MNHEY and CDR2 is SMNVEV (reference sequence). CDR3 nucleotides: TGTGCCAGCAGTCCGACAGGGGGCGCCTACAATGAGCAGTTCTTC. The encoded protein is CASSPTGGAYNEQFF.

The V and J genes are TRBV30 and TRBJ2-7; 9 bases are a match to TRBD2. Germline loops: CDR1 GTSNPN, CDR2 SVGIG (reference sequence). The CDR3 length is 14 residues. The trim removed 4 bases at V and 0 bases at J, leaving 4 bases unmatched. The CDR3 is CAWTSGGTSYEQYF. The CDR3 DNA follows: TGTGCCTGGACGAGCGGGGGGACCTCCTACGAGCAGTACTTC.

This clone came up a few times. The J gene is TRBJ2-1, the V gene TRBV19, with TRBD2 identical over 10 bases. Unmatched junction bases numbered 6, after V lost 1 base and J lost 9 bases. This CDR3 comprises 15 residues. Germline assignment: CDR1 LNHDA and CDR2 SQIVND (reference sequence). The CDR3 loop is CASSIVAGGHSEQFF. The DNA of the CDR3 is TGTGCCAGTAGTATAGTAGCGGGGGGCCACAGTGAGCAGTTCTTC. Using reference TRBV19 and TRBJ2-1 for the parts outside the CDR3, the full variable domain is DGGITQSPKYLFRKEGQNVTLSCEQNLNHDAMYWYRQDPGQGLRLIYYSQIVNDFQKGDIAEGYSVSREKKESFPLTVTSAQKNPTAFYLCASSIVAGGHSEQFFGPGTRLTVL.